Below, one T cell receptor beta chain is given with its context. The antigen is unknown. This sample was taken from a study of identical twins. Study results and limitations: The study found weaker excess twin sharing in beta out-of-frame sequences.

TCRdb re-analysed the 5' RACE reads in MiXCR, keeping a single row per CDR3 protein. The table has under 300,000 distinct CDR3 sequences, about 13% seen once. Healthy Caucasian individuals made up all the donors. The CDR3 extends over 13 amino acids. Germline-derived CDR1 and CDR2 are DFQATT and SNEGSKA (reference sequence). The V gene lost 7 bases and the J gene lost 2 bases, with 15 bases spanning the gap. In addition, the sample was reused for a study of yellow fever vaccine responses in identical twins. As reported in that work: Reported findings indicate that twins' vaccine T cell responses seemed partially convergent, partially personalized.

The chain is built from TRBV20-1 and TRBJ2-7, with no clear D. What was sequenced was memory (CD45RO+) T cells sorted from blood. The origin of this receptor is a woman between 18 and 30 years old in good health. The CDR3 DNA is TGCAGTGGATACGTCGGCCATACCTACGAGCAGTACTTC. Amino acids: CSGYVGHTYEQYF.